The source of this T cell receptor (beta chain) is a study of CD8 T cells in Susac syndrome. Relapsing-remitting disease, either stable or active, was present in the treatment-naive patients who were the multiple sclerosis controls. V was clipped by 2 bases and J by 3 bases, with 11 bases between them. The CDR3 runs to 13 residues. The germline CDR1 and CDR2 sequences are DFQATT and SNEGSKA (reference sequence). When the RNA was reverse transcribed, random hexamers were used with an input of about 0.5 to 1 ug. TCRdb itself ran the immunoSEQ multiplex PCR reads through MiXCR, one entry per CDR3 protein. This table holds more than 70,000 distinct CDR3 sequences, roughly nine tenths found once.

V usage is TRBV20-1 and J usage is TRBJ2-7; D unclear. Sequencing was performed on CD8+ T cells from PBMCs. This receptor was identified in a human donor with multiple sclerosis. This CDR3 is CSARTVQNYEQYF. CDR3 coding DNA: TGCAGTGCTAGAACAGTACAGAACTACGAGCAGTACTTC.